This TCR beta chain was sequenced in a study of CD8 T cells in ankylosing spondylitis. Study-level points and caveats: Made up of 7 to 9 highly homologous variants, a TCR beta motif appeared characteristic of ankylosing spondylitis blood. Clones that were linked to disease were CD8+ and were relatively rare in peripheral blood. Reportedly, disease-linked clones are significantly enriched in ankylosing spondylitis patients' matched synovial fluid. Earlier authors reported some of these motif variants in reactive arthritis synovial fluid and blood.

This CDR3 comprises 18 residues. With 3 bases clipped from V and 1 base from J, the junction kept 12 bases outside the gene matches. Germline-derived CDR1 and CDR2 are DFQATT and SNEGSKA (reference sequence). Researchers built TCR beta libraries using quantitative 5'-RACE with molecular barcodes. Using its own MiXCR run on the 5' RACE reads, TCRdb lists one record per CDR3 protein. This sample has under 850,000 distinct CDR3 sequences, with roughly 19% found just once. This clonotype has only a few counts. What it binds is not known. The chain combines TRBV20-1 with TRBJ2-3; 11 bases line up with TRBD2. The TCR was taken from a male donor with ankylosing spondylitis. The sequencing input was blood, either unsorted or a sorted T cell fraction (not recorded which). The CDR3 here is CSASHRSLAGERTDTQYF. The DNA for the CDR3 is TGCAGTGCTAGTCACCGGTCACTAGCGGGGGAGCGCACAGATACGCAGTATTTT.